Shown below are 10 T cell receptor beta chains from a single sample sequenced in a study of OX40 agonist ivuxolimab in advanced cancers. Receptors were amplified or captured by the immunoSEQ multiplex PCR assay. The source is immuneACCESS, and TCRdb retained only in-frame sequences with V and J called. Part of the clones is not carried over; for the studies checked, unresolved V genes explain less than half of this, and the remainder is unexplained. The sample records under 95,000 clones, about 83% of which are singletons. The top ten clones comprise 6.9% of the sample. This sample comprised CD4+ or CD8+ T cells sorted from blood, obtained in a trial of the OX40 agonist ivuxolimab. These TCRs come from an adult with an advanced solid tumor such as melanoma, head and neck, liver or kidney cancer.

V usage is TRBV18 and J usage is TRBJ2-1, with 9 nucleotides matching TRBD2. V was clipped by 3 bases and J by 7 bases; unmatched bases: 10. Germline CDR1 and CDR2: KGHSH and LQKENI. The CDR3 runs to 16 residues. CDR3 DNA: TGTGCCAGCTCACCCGGGGCTAGCGGGATTAAAAATGAGCAGTTCTTC. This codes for CASSPGASGIKNEQFF.

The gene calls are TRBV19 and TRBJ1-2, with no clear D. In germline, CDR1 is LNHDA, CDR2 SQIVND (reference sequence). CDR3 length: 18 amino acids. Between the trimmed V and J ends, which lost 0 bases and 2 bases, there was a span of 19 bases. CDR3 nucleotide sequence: TGTGCCAGTAGTATAGAATTCACAAGTAGGGTCCGAAACTATGGCTACACCTTC. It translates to CASSIEFTSRVRNYGYTF.

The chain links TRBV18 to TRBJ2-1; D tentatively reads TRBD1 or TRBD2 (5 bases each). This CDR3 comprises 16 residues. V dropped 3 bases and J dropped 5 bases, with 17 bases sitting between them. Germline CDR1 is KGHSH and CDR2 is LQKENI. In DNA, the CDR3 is TGTGCCAGCTCACCTGGGACCACCGAGCCCCACAATGAGCAGTTCTTC. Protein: CASSPGTTEPHNEQFF.

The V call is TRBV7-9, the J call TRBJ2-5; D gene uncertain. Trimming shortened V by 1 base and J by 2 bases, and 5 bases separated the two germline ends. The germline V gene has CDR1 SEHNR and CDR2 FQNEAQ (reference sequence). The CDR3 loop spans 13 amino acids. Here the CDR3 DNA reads TGTGCCAGCAGCTTAGGGCCGCAAGAGACCCAGTACTTC. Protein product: CASSLGPQETQYF.

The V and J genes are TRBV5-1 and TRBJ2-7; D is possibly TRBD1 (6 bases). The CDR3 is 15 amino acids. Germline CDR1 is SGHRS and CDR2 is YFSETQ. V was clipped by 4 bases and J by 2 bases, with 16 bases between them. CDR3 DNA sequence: TGCGCCAGCAGCCCCGACGGGACATATACCTACGAGCAGTACTTC. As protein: CASSPDGTYTYEQYF.

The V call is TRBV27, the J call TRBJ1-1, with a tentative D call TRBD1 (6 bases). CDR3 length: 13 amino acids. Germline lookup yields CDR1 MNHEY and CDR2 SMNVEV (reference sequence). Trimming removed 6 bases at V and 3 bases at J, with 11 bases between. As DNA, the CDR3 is TGTGCCAGCAGGGGGCAGGGGTACACTGAAGCTTTCTTT. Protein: CASRGQGYTEAFF.

The CDR3 loop reads CASSPLTGGNTEAFF. DNA of the CDR3: TGTGCCAGCAGCCCCTTGACAGGGGGGAACACTGAAGCTTTCTTT. The chain is built from TRBV7-2 and TRBJ1-1, with TRBD1 matching over 9 bases. This CDR3 is 15 amino acids long. Trimming cost V 5 bases and J 1 base; bases outside gene matches: 5. The germline gives CDR1 SGHTA, CDR2 FQGNSA. Full variable domain (rest looked up from reference TRBV7-2 and TRBJ1-1): GAGVSQSPSNKVTEKGKDVELRCDPISGHTALYWYRQSLGQGLEFLIYFQGNSAPDKSGLPSDRFSAERTGGSVSTLTIQRTQQEDSAVYLCASSPLTGGNTEAFFGQGTRLTVV.

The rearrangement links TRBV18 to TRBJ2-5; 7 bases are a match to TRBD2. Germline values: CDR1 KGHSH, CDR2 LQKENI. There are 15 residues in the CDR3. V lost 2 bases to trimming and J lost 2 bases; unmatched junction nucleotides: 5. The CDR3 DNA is TGTGCCAGCTCACCAAATCTAGCGGATCAAGAGACCCAGTACTTC. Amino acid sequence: CASSPNLADQETQYF.

The CDR3 is CASSWDRANSPLHF. The CDR3 bases are TGTGCCAGCAGCTGGGACAGGGCTAATTCACCCCTCCACTTT. The chain recombines TRBV6-6 with TRBJ1-6; 9 bases agree with TRBD1. The CDR3 consists of 14 residues. The junction had 3 bases not matched to a gene; V was cut back by 6 bases and J by 6 bases. The germline CDR1 and CDR2 sequences are MNHNY and SVGAGI (reference sequence).

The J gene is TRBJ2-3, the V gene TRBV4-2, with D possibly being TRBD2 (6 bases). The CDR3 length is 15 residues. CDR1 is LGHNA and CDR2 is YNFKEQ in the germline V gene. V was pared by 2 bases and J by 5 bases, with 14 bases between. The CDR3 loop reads CASSQTGESQDTQYF. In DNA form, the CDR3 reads TGTGCCAGCAGCCAAACGGGAGAATCCCAAGATACGCAGTATTTT.